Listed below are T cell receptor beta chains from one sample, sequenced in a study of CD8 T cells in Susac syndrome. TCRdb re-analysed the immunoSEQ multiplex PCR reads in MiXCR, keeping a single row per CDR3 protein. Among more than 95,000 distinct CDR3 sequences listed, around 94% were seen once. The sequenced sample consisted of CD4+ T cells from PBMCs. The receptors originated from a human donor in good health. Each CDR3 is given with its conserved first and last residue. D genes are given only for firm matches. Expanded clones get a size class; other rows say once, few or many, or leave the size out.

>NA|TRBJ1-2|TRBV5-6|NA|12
CASSWTAHGYTF
TGTGCCAGCAGCTGGACAGCTCATGGCTACACCTTC
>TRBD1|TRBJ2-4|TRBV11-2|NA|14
CASSFNRGSDIQYF
TGTGCCAGCAGCTTCAACAGGGGGTCGGACATTCAGTACTTC
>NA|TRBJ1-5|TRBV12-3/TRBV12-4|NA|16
CASQGTLTYSNQPQHF
TGTGCCAGTCAAGGGACACTGACTTATAGCAATCAGCCCCAGCATTTT
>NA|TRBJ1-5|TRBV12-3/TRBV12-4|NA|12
CASSFRRQPQHF
TGTGCCAGCAGTTTTCGTCGCCAGCCCCAGCATTTT
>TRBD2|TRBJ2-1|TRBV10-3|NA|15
CAIRGLAGTHNEQFF
TGTGCCATCAGGGGACTAGCGGGTACCCACAATGAGCAGTTCTTC
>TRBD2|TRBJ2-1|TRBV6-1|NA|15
CASSELAGSYNEQFF
TGTGCCAGCAGTGAACTAGCGGGATCCTACAATGAGCAGTTCTTC
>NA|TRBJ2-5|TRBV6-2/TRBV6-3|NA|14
CASSRGSGSETQYF
TGTGCCAGCAGCCGGGGGTCCGGTTCCGAGACCCAGTACTTC
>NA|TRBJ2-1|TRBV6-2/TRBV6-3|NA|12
CASSYELTSQFF
TGTGCCAGCAGTTACGAACTGACGTCGCAGTTCTTC
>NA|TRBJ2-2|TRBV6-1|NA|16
CASSEVYSGAGGELFF
TGTGCCAGCAGTGAAGTGTACAGCGGCGCGGGCGGGGAGCTGTTTTTT
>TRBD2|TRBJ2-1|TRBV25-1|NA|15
CASSEYGGGYNEQFF
TGTGCCAGCAGTGAATACGGGGGAGGGTACAATGAGCAGTTCTTC
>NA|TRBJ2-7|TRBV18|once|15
CASSAGQTYSNEQYF
TGTGCCAGCTCAGCCGGACAGACTTATTCGAACGAGCAGTACTTC
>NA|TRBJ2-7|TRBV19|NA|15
CASSITGSSSYEQYF
TGTGCCAGTAGTATCACAGGGTCGAGCTCCTACGAGCAGTACTTC